Sequencing of this TCR beta chain was carried out in a study of blood T cell repertoires in COVID-19. About the research overall: Material from acute and convalescent COVID-19 was sourced from the United States, Italy and Spain. In each case, the material was cDNA or gDNA derived from T cells, B-cell-depleted T cells, or PBMCs.

This clone was seen a single time. At one end, the junction sequence differs from germline, possibly due to a read error. The CDR3 sequence is 13 residues long. Germline loops: CDR1 SGHRS, CDR2 YFSETQ. The data were produced by immunoSEQ multiplex PCR, yet TCRdb's version contains in-frame clones alone and is incomplete. Of under 450,000 clones listed, just over 90% were seen once; the top ten hold about 0.83%. It was within 2 weeks before study entry that exposed participants met a COVID-19 case. This chain links TRBV5-1 with TRBJ1-2; 8 bases line up with TRBD1. The sample taken for sequencing was PBMCs or T cells enriched from blood (not recorded which). The origin of this receptor is a middle-aged woman who had been exposed to COVID-19. This CDR3 is CASTLDRAGGYTF. DNA for the CDR3: TGCGCCAGCACCTTGGACAGGGCCGGGGGCTACACCTTC.